A selection of T cell receptor beta chains follows, all from one sample in a study of beta chain features in type 1 diabetes. TCRdb's table, derived via immunoSEQ multiplex PCR, lists solely in-frame clones and lacks some. The table shows some 350,000 clones, with roughly 13% occurring only once. Sequencing used naive CD4+ T cells from blood. These receptors were taken from a woman between 18 and 30 years old with type 1 diabetes. Both conserved end residues are trimmed from each CDR3.

J gene,V gene,CDR3 protein
TRBJ2-1,TRBV2,ASSGIAGNYNEQF
TRBJ2-5,TRBV27,ASSLLGTARGTQY
TRBJ1-3,TRBV30,AWSVGLTGNTIY
TRBJ2-5,TRBV28,ASSRAGTAQETQY
TRBJ1-5,TRBV30,AWSRDTSNQPQH
TRBJ2-5,TRBV7-9,ASIPSGRGLETQY
TRBJ2-6,TRBV18,ASSLLAGGNSGANVLT
TRBJ2-5,TRBV28,ASSLPPGQGTETQY
TRBJ1-2,TRBV10-2,ASSDRPDAYGYT
TRBJ2-3,TRBV10-3,AISAAGRDAADTQY
TRBJ2-3,TRBV11-1,ASSRGTSGTNTDTQY
TRBJ1-5,TRBV16,ASSWTGGSNQPQH
TRBJ1-2,TRBV5-1,ASSWGPTEAYT
TRBJ2-3,TRBV6-1,ASSEDNDTQY